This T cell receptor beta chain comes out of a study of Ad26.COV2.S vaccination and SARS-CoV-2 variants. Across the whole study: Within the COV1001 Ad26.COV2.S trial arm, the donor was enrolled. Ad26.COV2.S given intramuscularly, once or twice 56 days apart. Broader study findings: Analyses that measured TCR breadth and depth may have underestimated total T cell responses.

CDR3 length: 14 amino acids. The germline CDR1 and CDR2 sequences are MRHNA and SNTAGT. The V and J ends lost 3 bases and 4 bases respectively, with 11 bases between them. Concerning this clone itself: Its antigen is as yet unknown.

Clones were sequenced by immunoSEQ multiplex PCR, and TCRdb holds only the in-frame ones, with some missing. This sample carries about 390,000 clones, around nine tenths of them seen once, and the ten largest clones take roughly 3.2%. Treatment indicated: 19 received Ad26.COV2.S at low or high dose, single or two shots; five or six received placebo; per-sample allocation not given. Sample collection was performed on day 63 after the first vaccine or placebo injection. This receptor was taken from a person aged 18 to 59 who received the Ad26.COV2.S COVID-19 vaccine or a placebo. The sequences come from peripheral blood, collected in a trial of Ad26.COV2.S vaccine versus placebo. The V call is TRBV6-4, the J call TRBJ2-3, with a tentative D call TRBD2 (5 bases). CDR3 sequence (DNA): TGTGCCAGCAGTGAGTCTTTAGCGCCAGATACGCAGTATTTT. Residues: CASSESLAPDTQYF.